Below are 11 T cell receptor beta chains sequenced from a single sample in a study of blood T cell repertoires in COVID-19. The table came from immunoSEQ multiplex PCR; TCRdb's copy has only in-frame clones and leaves some out. This sample has about 240,000 clones; approximately 88% occur once, and the top ten carry 2.5% to 3%. Sequencing used PBMCs or T cells enriched from blood (not recorded which). These receptors were collected from a woman aged 25 to 39 with acute COVID-19.

This chain links TRBV4-1 with TRBJ2-1, with TRBD1 matching over 7 bases. This CDR3 contains 19 residues. V was clipped by 4 bases and J by 0 bases; unmatched bases: 15. Germline assignment: CDR1 MGHRA and CDR2 YSYEKL. CDR3 region: CASSPYRGLMKSSYNEQFF. CDR3 DNA: TGCGCCAGCAGCCCGTACAGGGGCTTAATGAAAAGCTCCTACAATGAGCAGTTCTTC.

The DNA of the CDR3 is TGCAGCGCCCAGCGGATCCAAGAGACCCAGTACTTC. Residues: CSAQRIQETQYF. The chain carries TRBV29-1 and TRBJ2-5, with D possibly matching TRBD2 (5 bases). V was pared by 7 bases and J by 1 base, with 10 bases between. CDR1 is SQVTM and CDR2 is ANQGSEA in the germline V gene. The CDR3 is 12 residues long.

The chain combines TRBV7-9 with TRBJ1-6; weak D call: TRBD1 (5 bases). V gave up 10 bases and J gave up 8 bases, with 15 bases separating them. CDR1 is SEHNR and CDR2 is FQNEAQ in the germline V gene (reference sequence). The CDR3 loop spans 13 amino acids. CDR3 amino acids: CATGGGLDSPLHF. The CDR3 DNA reads TGTGCCACCGGGGGGGGTTTGGATTCACCCCTCCACTTT.

The V and J genes are TRBV5-1 and TRBJ2-1; maybe TRBD2 (7 bases). CDR1 is SGHRS, CDR2 YFSETQ, per germline. CDR3 length: 13 residues. Trimming stripped 8 bases from V and 8 bases from J, with 17 bases between. DNA of the CDR3: TGCGCCAGTGGACTAGGGGGGAGTGATGAGCAGTTCTTC. This gives the protein CASGLGGSDEQFF.

This clone was observed a single time. The chain uses TRBV27 and TRBJ1-5; no reliable D call. Germline loops: CDR1 MNHEY, CDR2 SMNVEV (reference sequence). The CDR3 loop spans 14 amino acids. V shed 7 bases and J shed 0 bases, with 10 bases lying between them. CDR3 residues: CASKLSGSNQPQHF. The CDR3 coding sequence is TGTGCCAGCAAGCTGTCGGGTAGCAATCAGCCCCAGCATTTT.

CDR3 amino acids: CSAQSGGSLNTGELFF. The CDR3 DNA is TGCAGCGCCCAATCGGGGGGCAGTCTGAACACCGGGGAGCTGTTTTTT. The chain uses TRBV29-1 and TRBJ2-2; tentative D call: TRBD2 (7 bases). Germline CDR1 and CDR2: SQVTM and ANQGSEA. The CDR3 runs to 16 residues. V dropped 7 bases and J dropped 1 base, with 19 bases sitting between them.

This chain connects TRBV4-1 to TRBJ2-1, with 7 bases aligning to TRBD2. The V gene's germline CDR1 is MGHRA and CDR2 YSYEKL. Trimming cost V 4 bases and J 7 bases; bases outside gene matches: 10. This CDR3 region has 15 residues. The CDR3 protein is CASSPTSRNLNEQFF. The CDR3 coding sequence is TGCGCCAGCAGCCCGACTAGCCGGAATTTAAATGAGCAGTTCTTC.

This sequence joins TRBV5-1 and TRBJ2-2, with TRBD1 matching over 10 bases. J gave up 11 bases and V 2 bases, and 6 bases lay outside the gene matches. CDR1 is SGHRS and CDR2 is YFSETQ in the germline V gene. This CDR3 region has 14 residues. In DNA, the CDR3 is TGCGCCAGCAGCTTAAGGACAGGGGGTGGTGAGCTGTTTTTT. Amino acids: CASSLRTGGGELFF. The variable domain in full, completed from reference TRBV5-1 and TRBJ2-2, reads KAGVTQTPRYLIKTRGQQVTLSCSPISGHRSVSWYQQTPGQGLQFLFEYFSETQRNKGNFPGRFSGRQFSNSRSEMNVSTLELGDSALYLCASSLRTGGGELFFGEGSRLTVL.

The chain recombines TRBV28 with TRBJ1-2, with D possibly being TRBD1 (6 bases). Trimming removed 3 bases at V and 8 bases at J, with 13 bases between. This CDR3 comprises 13 residues. Germline CDR1 is MDHEN and CDR2 is SYDVKM. The CDR3 bases are TGTGCCAGCAGTTTCGCAGGGGCTAAAGGCTACACCTTC. Protein product: CASSFAGAKGYTF.

This rearrangement joins TRBV15 to TRBJ2-1, with 8 nucleotides matching TRBD2. The CDR3 sequence is 17 residues long. Germline lookup yields CDR1 LNHNV and CDR2 YYDKDF (reference sequence). Germline trimming cut 1 base from V and 0 bases from J; bases unmatched to any gene: 5. CDR3 residues: CATSRGGAGGSYNEQFF. The DNA for the CDR3 is TGTGCCACCAGCAGAGGAGGGGCGGGAGGCTCCTACAATGAGCAGTTCTTC.

The V gene is TRBV30, the J gene TRBJ2-3; tentatively, D is TRBD1 (6 bases). The CDR3 consists of 14 residues. In germline, CDR1 is GTSNPN, CDR2 SVGIG (reference sequence). Trimming stripped 2 bases from V and 2 bases from J, with 11 bases between. CDR3 sequence (DNA): TGTGCCTGGAGTTTCGGGACATCCACAGATACGCAGTATTTT. Its protein is CAWSFGTSTDTQYF.